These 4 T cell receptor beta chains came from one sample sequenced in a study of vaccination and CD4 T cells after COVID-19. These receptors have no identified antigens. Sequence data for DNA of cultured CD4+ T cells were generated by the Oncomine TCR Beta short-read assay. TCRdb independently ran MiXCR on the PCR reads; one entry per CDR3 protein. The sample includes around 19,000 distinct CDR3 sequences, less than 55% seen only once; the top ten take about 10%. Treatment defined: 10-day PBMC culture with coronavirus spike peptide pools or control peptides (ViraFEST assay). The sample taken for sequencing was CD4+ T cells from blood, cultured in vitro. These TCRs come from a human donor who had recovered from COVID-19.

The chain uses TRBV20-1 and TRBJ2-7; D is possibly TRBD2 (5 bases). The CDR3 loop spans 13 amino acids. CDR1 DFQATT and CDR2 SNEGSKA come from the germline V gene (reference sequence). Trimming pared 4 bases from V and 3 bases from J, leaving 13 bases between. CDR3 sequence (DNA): TGCAGTGCTATCCCCGGGGTTTTCTACGAGCAGTACTTC. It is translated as CSAIPGVFYEQYF.

CDR3 DNA: TGCAGTGCTAGAGGCGGGACGGAAAACTATGGCTACACCTTC. Translated: CSARGGTENYGYTF. The V gene is TRBV20-1, the J gene TRBJ1-2, with D tentatively TRBD1 (5 bases). This CDR3 has 14 amino acids. Germline assignment: CDR1 DFQATT and CDR2 SNEGSKA (reference sequence). V was cut by 1 base and J by 2 bases, with 11 bases left in between.

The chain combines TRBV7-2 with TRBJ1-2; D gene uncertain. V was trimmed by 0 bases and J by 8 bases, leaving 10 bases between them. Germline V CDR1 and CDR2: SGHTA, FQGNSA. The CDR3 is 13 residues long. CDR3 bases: TGTGCCAGCAGCTTAGCGGCGGGGATCGGCTACACCTTC. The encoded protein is CASSLAAGIGYTF.

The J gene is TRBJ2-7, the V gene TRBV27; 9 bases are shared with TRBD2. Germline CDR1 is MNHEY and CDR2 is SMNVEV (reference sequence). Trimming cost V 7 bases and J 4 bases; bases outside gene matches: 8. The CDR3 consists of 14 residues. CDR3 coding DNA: TGTGCCAGCACCCCCGTAGCGGGAGTGTACGAGCAGTACTTC. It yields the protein CASTPVAGVYEQYF.